Each of the 10 T cell receptor beta chains below was sequenced from the same sample in a study of shared clonotypes between healthy human individuals. Sequencing was performed with immunoSEQ multiplex PCR; in TCRdb, only in-frame clones are kept and a portion is missing. The profile shows approximately 92,000 clones, around 68% of them singletons. Material for sequencing was memory CD8+ T cells sorted from blood. Subset of the sample: CD45RO+ cells pooled with CCR7-negative TemRA cells. These receptors were taken from a man aged 25-45 years in good health.

This chain links TRBV10-2 with TRBJ2-1; 12 nucleotides line up with TRBD2. Germline V gene data show CDR1 as WSHSY and CDR2 as SAAADI. The CDR3 length is 15 residues. After removal of 6 bases from V and 7 bases from J, the junction contained 7 bases not matched to a gene. CDR3 DNA sequence: TGCGCCAGCAGCCCCCCTAGCGGGAGGGCTAATGAGCAGTTCTTC. Translation gives CASSPPSGRANEQFF.

This rearrangement joins TRBV4-1 to TRBJ2-2; D is undetermined. The V and J ends lost 4 bases and 4 bases respectively, with 13 bases between them. The CDR3 consists of 15 residues. CDR1 is MGHRA, CDR2 YSYEKL, per germline. The CDR3 DNA reads as TGCGCCAGCAGCCGCGACACTTTAGGCACCGGGGAGCTGTTTTTT. Protein product: CASSRDTLGTGELFF.

The genes are TRBV10-2 and TRBJ1-5; maybe TRBD1 (6 bases). The germline CDR1 and CDR2 sequences are WSHSY and SAAADI. This CDR3 has 15 residues. Trimming took off 4 bases at V and 6 bases at J, with 16 bases between the two ends. Here the CDR3 reads CASSVNREAVQPQHF. The CDR3 region has the DNA TGCGCCAGCAGTGTGAACAGGGAAGCGGTTCAGCCCCAGCATTTT.

This clone has at least ten counts. The same CDR3 can be traced to other DNA sequences in this sample. The chain couples TRBV28 to TRBJ2-7; a possible D gene is TRBD2 (5 bases). The CDR3 runs 12 residues. V was cut by 5 bases and J by 0 bases, with 5 bases left in between. From germline, CDR1 is MDHEN and CDR2 SYDVKM. This CDR3 is CASSGSSYEQYF. Written as DNA, the CDR3 is TGTGCCAGCAGTGGGAGCTCCTACGAGCAGTACTTC.

V is TRBV7-3 and J is TRBJ2-1; D is unclear. This CDR3 region has 15 residues. Per the germline V gene, CDR1 is SGHTA and CDR2 is FQGTGA. V was pared by 3 bases and J by 5 bases, with 14 bases between. In DNA, the CDR3 is TGTGCCAGCAGCTTTGCCATGGGTTTCGACAATGAGCAGTTCTTC. As protein: CASSFAMGFDNEQFF.

The chain combines TRBV25-1 with TRBJ1-1; no definite D call. The CDR3 runs 12 residues. Trimming left V 4 bases short and J 8 bases short, with 11 bases between. CDR1 is MGHDK and CDR2 is SYGVNS in the germline V gene. The CDR3 region has the DNA TGTGCCAGCAGTGGCTGGGCTGGGGAAGCTTTCTTT. Translated: CASSGWAGEAFF.

This chain links TRBV5-1 with TRBJ2-7, with TRBD1 as a possible D gene (5 bases). The V end lost 0 bases, the J end lost 2 bases, and 15 bases lay between the germline ends. The length of the CDR3 is 16 residues. CDR1 and CDR2 from the germline V gene are SGHRS and YFSETQ. CDR3 amino acids: CASSLAPRQPTYEQYF. The CDR3 DNA follows: TGCGCCAGCAGCTTGGCCCCGAGACAGCCTACCTACGAGCAGTACTTC.

This clone was recorded a few times. The chain employs TRBV21-1 and TRBJ1-5; no DNA check was done on the table's D call, TRBD1. TRBV21-1 is annotated as a pseudogene. The CDR3 contains 18 residues. This CDR3 is CASSKVGTGFYSNQPQHF. In DNA, the CDR3 is TGTGCCAGCAGCAAAGTCGGGACAGGGTTTTATAGCAATCAGCCCCAGCATTTT.

This clone has a handful of counts. The CDR3 is CASSEWGTTNTGELFF. As DNA, the CDR3 is TGTGCCAGCAGTGAATGGGGGACTACGAACACCGGGGAGCTGTTTTTT. This chain links TRBV25-1 with TRBJ2-2; 7 bases match TRBD2. Germline V lookup: CDR1 MGHDK, CDR2 SYGVNS. This CDR3 contains 16 residues. J was trimmed by 0 bases and V by 1 base; bases with no gene match: 2.

This clone was detected ten times or more. This sequence joins TRBV7-5 and TRBJ2-3. TRBV7-5 is deemed a pseudogene. This CDR3 has 11 amino acids. In DNA, the CDR3 is TGTGTCAGAAGCTTAGCAGATACGCAGTATTTT. Translation gives CVRSLADTQYF.